This paragraph reports one T cell receptor beta chain. Libraries were prepared by immunoSEQ multiplex PCR; TCRdb keeps only in-frame clonotypes and omits some of them. The sample gives 190,000 or so clones, roughly 87% of which show up once; about 2.2% is in the top ten. These data are taken from a study of blood T cell repertoires in COVID-19. Trimming at V came to 2 bases and at J to 5 bases, leaving 6 bases not matched to a gene. Germline assignment: CDR1 SGDLS and CDR2 YYNGEE. This CDR3 contains 15 residues. The receptor was isolated from a woman in her thirties who had recovered from COVID-19. V is TRBV9 and J is TRBJ2-1, with TRBD2 matching over 8 bases. What was sequenced was PBMCs or T cells enriched from blood (not recorded which). The CDR3 DNA reads TGTGCCAGCAGCGTTGGCGGGGGGCCCAACAATGAGCAGTTCTTC. This encodes CASSVGGGPNNEQFF.